This T cell receptor beta chain was captured in a study of blood T cell repertoires in COVID-19. Overall study context: The origin of the acute and convalescent COVID-19 samples was the United States, Italy and Spain. The cDNA or gDNA used as material had been derived from T cells, B-cell-depleted T cells, or PBMCs.

The authors' processing: Amplification with reference gene primers provided the estimates of nucleated cell counts. Sequencing was performed with immunoSEQ multiplex PCR; in TCRdb, only in-frame clones are kept and a portion is missing. The V and J calls and clone size were taken over from that table, and D and trimming were inferred from the DNA. The sample has some 250,000 clones, around 79% seen once. The V and J ends lost 4 bases and 10 bases, in that order; junction bases with no gene match: 13. Germline lookup yields CDR1 SGHRS and CDR2 YFSETQ. This CDR3 comprises 15 residues. The receptor's source is a woman of 80 years or more with acute or convalescent COVID-19. The sequenced sample was peripheral blood. The J gene is TRBJ2-1, the V gene TRBV5-1, with 8 bases matching TRBD1. The CDR3 protein is CASSQGTGNIGEQFF. As DNA, the CDR3 is TGCGCCAGCAGCCAAGGGACAGGTAACATTGGAGAGCAGTTCTTC.